This T cell receptor beta chain comes out of a study of shared clonotypes between healthy human individuals. Whole-study results and caveats: Naive CD4 clonotype sharing across four donors was about 5.3%. Naive subsets generally had larger estimated richness than memory subsets. The diversity represented, both genetic and in exposure history, was limited by few donors.

Libraries were prepared by immunoSEQ multiplex PCR; TCRdb keeps only in-frame clonotypes and omits some of them. The sample records approximately 2.4 million clones, 90% to 97% being singletons. As concerns this clone: Its target is unknown.

The CDR3 spans 15 residues. CDR1 is MNHNY, CDR2 SVGAGI, per germline (reference sequence). Trimming took off 0 bases at V and 8 bases at J, with 13 bases between the two ends. This receptor was identified in a man younger than 35 in good health. The chain couples TRBV6-6 to TRBJ1-4; D remains unclear. Sequenced sample: naive CD4+ T cells sorted from blood. The subset is: CD45RA+ positively selected. CDR3 nucleotides: TGTGCCAGCAGTTACTCCGATCTAGCCAGGGAAAAACTGTTTTTT. Translation gives CASSYSDLAREKLFF.